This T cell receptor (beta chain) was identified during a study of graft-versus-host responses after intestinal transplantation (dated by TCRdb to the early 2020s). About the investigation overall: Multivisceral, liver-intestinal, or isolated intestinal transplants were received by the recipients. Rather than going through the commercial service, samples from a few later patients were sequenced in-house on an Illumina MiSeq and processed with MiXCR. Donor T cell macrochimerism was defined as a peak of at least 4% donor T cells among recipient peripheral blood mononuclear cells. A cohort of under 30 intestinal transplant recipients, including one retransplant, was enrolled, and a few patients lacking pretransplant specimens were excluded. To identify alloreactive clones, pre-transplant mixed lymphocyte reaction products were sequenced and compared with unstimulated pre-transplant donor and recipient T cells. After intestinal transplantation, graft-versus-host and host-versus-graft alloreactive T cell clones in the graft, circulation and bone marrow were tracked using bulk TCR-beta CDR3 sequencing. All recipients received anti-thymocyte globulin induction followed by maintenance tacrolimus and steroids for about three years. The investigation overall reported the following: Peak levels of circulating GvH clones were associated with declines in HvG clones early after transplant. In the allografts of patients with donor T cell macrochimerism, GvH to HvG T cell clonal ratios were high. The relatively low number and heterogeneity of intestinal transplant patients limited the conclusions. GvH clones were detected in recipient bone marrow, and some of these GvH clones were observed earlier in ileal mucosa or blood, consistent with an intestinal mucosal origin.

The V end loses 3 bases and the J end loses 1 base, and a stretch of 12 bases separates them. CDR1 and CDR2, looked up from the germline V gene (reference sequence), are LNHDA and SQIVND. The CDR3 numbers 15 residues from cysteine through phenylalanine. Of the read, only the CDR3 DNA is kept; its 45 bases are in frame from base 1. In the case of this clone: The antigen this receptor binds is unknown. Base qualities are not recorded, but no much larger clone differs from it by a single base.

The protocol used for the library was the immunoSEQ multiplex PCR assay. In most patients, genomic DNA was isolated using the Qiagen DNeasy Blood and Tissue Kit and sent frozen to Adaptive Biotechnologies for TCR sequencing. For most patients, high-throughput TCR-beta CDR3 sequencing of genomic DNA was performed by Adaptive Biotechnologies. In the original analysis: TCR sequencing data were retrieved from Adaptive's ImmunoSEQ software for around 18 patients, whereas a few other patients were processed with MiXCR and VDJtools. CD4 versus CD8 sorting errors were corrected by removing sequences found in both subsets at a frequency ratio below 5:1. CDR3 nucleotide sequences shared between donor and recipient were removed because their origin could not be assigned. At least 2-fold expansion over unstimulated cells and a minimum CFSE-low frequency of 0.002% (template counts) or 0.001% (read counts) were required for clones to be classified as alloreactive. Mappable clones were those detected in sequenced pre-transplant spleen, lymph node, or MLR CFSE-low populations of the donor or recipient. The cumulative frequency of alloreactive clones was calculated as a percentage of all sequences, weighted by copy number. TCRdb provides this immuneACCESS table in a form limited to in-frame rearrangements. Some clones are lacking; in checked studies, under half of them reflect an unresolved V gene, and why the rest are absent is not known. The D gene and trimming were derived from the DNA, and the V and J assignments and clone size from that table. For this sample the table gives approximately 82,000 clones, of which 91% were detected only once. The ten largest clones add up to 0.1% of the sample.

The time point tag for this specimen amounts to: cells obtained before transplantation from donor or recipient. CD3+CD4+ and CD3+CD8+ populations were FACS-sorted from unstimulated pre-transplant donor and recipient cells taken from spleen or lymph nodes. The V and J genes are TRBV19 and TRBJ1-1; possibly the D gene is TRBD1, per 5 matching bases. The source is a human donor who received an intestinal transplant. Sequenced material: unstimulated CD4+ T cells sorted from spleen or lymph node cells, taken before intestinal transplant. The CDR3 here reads CASSIPRRANTEAFF. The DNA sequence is TGTGCCAGTAGTATCCCCCGCAGGGCGAACACTGAAGCTTTCTTT. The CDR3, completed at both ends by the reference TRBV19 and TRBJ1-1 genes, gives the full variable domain DGGITQSPKYLFRKEGQNVTLSCEQNLNHDAMYWYRQDPGQGLRLIYYSQIVNDFQKGDIAEGYSVSREKKESFPLTVTSAQKNPTAFYLCASSIPRRANTEAFFGQGTRLTVV.